This TCR beta chain was identified in a study of shared clonotypes between healthy human individuals. Study details: Researchers drew samples from a couple of women and a few men aged 18 to 49.

The CDR3 has 15 residues. Trimming removed 0 bases at V and 11 bases at J, with 18 bases between. Germline lookup yields CDR1 LNHDA and CDR2 SQIVND (reference sequence). Each PCR replicate from the sorted subsets contained approximately 0.2 ug DNA, which is some 31,000 T cell genomes. Per the authors' pipeline: Filtering of immunoSEQ junctional sequences could not match full-length read filtering. Sequenced by immunoSEQ multiplex PCR; TCRdb stores in-frame clones only, minus some. V and J calls and clone size are copied from that table; D and trimming were computed from the DNA. The sample lists roughly 700,000 clones, about 92% seen once, with about 33% in the top ten.

Material: memory CD8+ T cells from PBMCs. Subset given: CD45RO+ cells pooled with CCR7-negative TemRA cells. The V gene is TRBV19, the J gene TRBJ2-3; D ambiguous. This TCR was sampled from a man between 18 and 29 years old in good health. Some clones in this sample may be carry-over from other donors' samples. DNA for the CDR3: TGTGCCAGTAGTATAGAGATGAACGGCGAAGATGTGCAGTATTTT. Encoded protein: CASSIEMNGEDVQYF.